Sequencing of this TCR beta chain was carried out in a study of OX40 agonist ivuxolimab in advanced cancers. The repertoire was sequenced with immunoSEQ multiplex PCR; TCRdb's copy has only in-frame clones and lacks some. The sample has 10,000 to 13,000 clones, around 84% seen once. This clone was found a few times. CDR3 length: 15 amino acids. Germline V gives CDR1 LNHDA, CDR2 SQIVND (reference sequence). The J segment lost 7 bases and the V segment lost 3 bases, leaving 8 bases of the junction unmatched. The material sequenced was CD4+ or CD8+ T cells sorted from blood, taken in a trial of the OX40 agonist ivuxolimab. This chain links TRBV19 with TRBJ2-1; 8 bases are shared with TRBD1. The source of this sequence is an adult with an advanced solid tumor such as melanoma, head and neck, liver or kidney cancer. The DNA for the CDR3 is TGTGCCAGTAGTATTGGGCAGGGGGCGGGGAATGAGCAGTTCTTC. Protein: CASSIGQGAGNEQFF. Combining the CDR3 with reference TRBV19 and TRBJ2-1 gives the whole variable domain DGGITQSPKYLFRKEGQNVTLSCEQNLNHDAMYWYRQDPGQGLRLIYYSQIVNDFQKGDIAEGYSVSREKKESFPLTVTSAQKNPTAFYLCASSIGQGAGNEQFFGPGTRLTVL.